This T cell receptor (beta chain) is drawn from a study of T cell responses to AZD1222 COVID-19 vaccine. Germline loops: CDR1 MNHEY, CDR2 SVGAGI. The length of the CDR3 is 14 residues. The germline V and J ends were trimmed by 10 bases and 6 bases, with 19 bases remaining between them. With regard to this clone: Its specificity is not known.

Clones were sequenced by immunoSEQ multiplex PCR, and TCRdb holds only the in-frame ones, with some missing. The sample includes over 120,000 clones, 70% to 90% of them seen just once. Study-level findings and limits: Clonal diversity was possibly underestimated, and the donors were mostly white British, with more females. Spike-specific TCR breadth rose after two AZD1222 doses, and depth rose as well. The number of AZD1222 recipients seropositive at baseline was only five to seven.

The sequencing used peripheral blood, collected on day 0 of AZD1222 vaccination. The receptor's source is an adult in good health. The chain carries TRBV6-5 and TRBJ2-1; maybe TRBD2 (5 bases). The CDR3 bases are TGTGCCACCGGACGGACTTTGGCCCTCAATGAGCAGTTCTTC. This encodes CATGRTLALNEQFF.